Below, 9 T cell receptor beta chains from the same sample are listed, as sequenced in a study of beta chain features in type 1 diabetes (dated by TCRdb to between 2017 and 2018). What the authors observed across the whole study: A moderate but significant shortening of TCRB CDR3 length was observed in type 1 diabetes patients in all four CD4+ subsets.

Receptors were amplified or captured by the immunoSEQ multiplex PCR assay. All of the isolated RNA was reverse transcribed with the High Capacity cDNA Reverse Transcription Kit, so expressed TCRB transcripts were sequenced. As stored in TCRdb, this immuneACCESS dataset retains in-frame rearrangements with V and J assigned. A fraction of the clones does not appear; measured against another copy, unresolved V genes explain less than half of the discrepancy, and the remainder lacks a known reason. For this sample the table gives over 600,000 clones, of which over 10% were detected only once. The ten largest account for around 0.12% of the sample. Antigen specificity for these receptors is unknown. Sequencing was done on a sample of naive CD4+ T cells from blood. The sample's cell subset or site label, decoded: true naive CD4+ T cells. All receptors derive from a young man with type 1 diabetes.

The DNA of the CDR3 is TGTGCCACTATACCAGTTAACACTGAAGCTTTCTTT. Protein: CATIPVNTEAFF. V is TRBV6-6 and J is TRBJ1-1; D is uncertain. Germline assignment: CDR1 MNHNY and CDR2 SVGAGI (reference sequence). With 10 bases removed from V and 2 bases from J, the gap between germline ends came to 11 bases. The CDR3 has 12 amino acids.

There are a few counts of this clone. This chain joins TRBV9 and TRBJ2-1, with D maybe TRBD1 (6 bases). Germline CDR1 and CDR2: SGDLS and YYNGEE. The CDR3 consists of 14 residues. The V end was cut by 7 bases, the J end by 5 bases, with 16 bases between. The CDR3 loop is CASGLDRINNEQFF. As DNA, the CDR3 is TGTGCCAGCGGTTTGGACAGAATTAACAATGAGCAGTTCTTC. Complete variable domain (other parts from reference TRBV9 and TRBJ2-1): DSGVTQTPKHLITATGQRVTLRCSPRSGDLSVYWYQQSLDQGLQFLIQYYNGEERAKGNILERFSAQQFPDLHSELNLSSLELGDSALYFCASGLDRINNEQFFGPGTRLTVL.

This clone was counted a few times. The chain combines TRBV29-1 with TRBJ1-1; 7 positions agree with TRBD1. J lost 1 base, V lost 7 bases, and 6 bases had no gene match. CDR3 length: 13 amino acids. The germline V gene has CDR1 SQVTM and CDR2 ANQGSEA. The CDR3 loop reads CSANQGGNTEAFF. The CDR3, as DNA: TGCAGCGCAAACCAGGGGGGGAACACTGAAGCTTTCTTT.

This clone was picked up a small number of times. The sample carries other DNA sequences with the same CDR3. The CDR3: CASSLDRAYGYTF. The DNA for the CDR3 is TGCGCCAGCAGCTTGGACAGGGCTTATGGCTACACCTTC. The chain has TRBV5-1 and TRBJ1-2, with D maybe TRBD1 (6 bases). CDR3 length: 13 residues. The ends were cut back, 0 bases at V and 5 bases at J, with 8 bases in the middle. Germline lookup yields CDR1 SGHRS and CDR2 YFSETQ. The full variable domain, rest sourced from reference TRBV5-1 and TRBJ1-2, is KAGVTQTPRYLIKTRGQQVTLSCSPISGHRSVSWYQQTPGQGLQFLFEYFSETQRNKGNFPGRFSGRQFSNSRSEMNVSTLELGDSALYLCASSLDRAYGYTFGSGTRLTVV.

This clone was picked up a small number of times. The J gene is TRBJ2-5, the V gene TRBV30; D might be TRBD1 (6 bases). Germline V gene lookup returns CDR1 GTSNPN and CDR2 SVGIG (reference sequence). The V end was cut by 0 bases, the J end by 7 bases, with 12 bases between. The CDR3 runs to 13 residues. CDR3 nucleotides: TGTGCCTGGAGTGTAATGGTACAGGGGACCCAGTACTTC. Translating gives CAWSVMVQGTQYF.

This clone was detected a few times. The CDR3 protein is CASGLKGNSPLHF. CDR3 DNA sequence: TGTGCTAGTGGTTTGAAGGGAAATTCACCCCTCCACTTT. The chain couples TRBV12-5 to TRBJ1-6; the D is unclear. Trimming removed 2 bases from V and 7 bases from J, with 6 bases in between. CDR1 is LGHNT and CDR2 is FRNRAP in the germline V gene. The CDR3 totals 13 residues. The full variable domain, with the rest looked up from reference TRBV12-5 and TRBJ1-6, is DARVTQTPRHKVTEMGQEVTMRCQPILGHNTVFWYRQTMMQGLELLAYFRNRAPLDDSGMPKDRFSAEMPDATLATLKIQPSEPRDSAVYFCASGLKGNSPLHFGNGTRLTVT.

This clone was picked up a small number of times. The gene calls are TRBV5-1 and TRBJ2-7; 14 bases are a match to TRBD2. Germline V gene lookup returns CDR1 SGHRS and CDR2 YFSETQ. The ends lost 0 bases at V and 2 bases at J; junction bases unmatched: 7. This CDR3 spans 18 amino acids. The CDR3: CASSLAGLAGGITYEQYF. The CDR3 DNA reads TGCGCCAGCAGCTTGGCCGGACTAGCGGGGGGAATTACCTACGAGCAGTACTTC.

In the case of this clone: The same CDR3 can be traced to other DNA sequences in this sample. CDR3 amino acids: CASSPYSGSSYNEQFF. The CDR3 DNA reads as TGCGCCAGCAGCCCTTACAGTGGTAGCTCCTACAATGAGCAGTTCTTC. The chain is built from TRBV4-3 and TRBJ2-1; D gene ambiguous. V was trimmed by 4 bases and J by 0 bases, leaving 13 bases between them. Germline V gives CDR1 LGHNA, CDR2 YSLEER. CDR3 length equals 16 residues.

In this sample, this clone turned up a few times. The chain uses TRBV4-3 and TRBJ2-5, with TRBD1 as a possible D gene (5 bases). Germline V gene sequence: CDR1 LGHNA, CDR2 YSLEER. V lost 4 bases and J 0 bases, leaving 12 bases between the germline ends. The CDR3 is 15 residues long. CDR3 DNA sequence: TGCGCCAGCAGCCGCACGACAGAGTACCAAGAGACCCAGTACTTC. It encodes CASSRTTEYQETQYF.